These 19 T cell receptor beta chains were all obtained from the same sample, sequenced in a study of T cell clonotyping in hematopoietic cell transplantation. The table came from immunoSEQ multiplex PCR; TCRdb's copy has only in-frame clones and leaves some out. The sample includes more than 65,000 clones, around 94% seen only once; the top ten take around 1.5%. The sequenced sample consisted of peripheral blood mononuclear cells. The receptor set was obtained from a middle-aged man in good health. Some clones in this sample may be carry-over from other donors' samples.

The chain is built from TRBV6-5 and TRBJ2-7; D uncertain. V was pared by 10 bases and J by 0 bases, with 7 bases between. The germline CDR1 and CDR2 sequences are MNHEY and SVGAGI. The CDR3 contains 11 residues. The CDR3 spells CATWFSYEQYF. CDR3 sequence (DNA): TGTGCCACCTGGTTCTCCTACGAGCAGTACTTC.

This clone was observed once. The chain combines TRBV28 with TRBJ2-7; D gene unclear. Looked up from germline, CDR1 is MDHEN and CDR2 is SYDVKM. CDR3 size: 14 residues. V lost 1 base to trimming and J lost 3 bases, with 10 bases between them. The CDR3, as DNA: TGTGCCAGCAGTTTATTTGGACCGCACTACGAGCAGTACTTC. Protein sequence: CASSLFGPHYEQYF.

The chain joins TRBV6-1 to TRBJ2-1, with a possible D match to TRBD2 (6 bases). Between the trimmed V and J ends, which lost 2 bases and 1 base, there was a span of 9 bases. The CDR3 contains 15 residues. The germline V gene encodes CDR1 MNHNS and CDR2 SASEGT. CDR3 coding DNA: TGTGCCAGCAGTGAAAACCGGGGGTCCTACAATGAGCAGTTCTTC. Residues: CASSENRGSYNEQFF.

This rearrangement joins TRBV28 to TRBJ1-4, with 10 bases fitting TRBD1. After removal of 5 bases from V and 1 base from J, the junction contained 4 bases not matched to a gene. CDR1 and CDR2 (germline): MDHEN, SYDVKM. CDR3 length equals 16 residues. The CDR3 bases are TGTGCCAGCAGTCAAGACAGGGGGCGAACTAATGAAAAACTGTTTTTT. The encoded protein is CASSQDRGRTNEKLFF. The full variable domain, completed using reference TRBV28 and TRBJ1-4, is DVKVTQSSRYLVKRTGEKVFLECVQDMDHENMFWYRQDPGLGLRLIYFSYDVKMKEKGDIPEGYSVSREKKERFSLILESASTNQTSMYLCASSQDRGRTNEKLFFGSGTQLSVL.

V is TRBV9 and J is TRBJ2-2; D may be TRBD1 (6 bases). Germline V CDR1 and CDR2: SGDLS, YYNGEE. The V and J ends lost 0 bases and 6 bases respectively, with 9 bases between them. This CDR3 contains 14 residues. This CDR3 reads CASSVAGQSGELFF. DNA for the CDR3: TGTGCCAGCAGCGTAGCAGGACAGTCCGGGGAGCTGTTTTTT.

The rearrangement joins TRBV11-2 to TRBJ2-3; D gene unclear. CDR3 length: 15 residues. Trimming shortened V by 0 bases and J by 1 base, and 8 bases separated the two germline ends. Germline-derived CDR1 and CDR2 are SGHAT and FQNNGV. For the CDR3, the DNA is TGTGCCAGCAGCTTAGACGGGCCCCGCACAGATACGCAGTATTTT. This translates into CASSLDGPRTDTQYF.

J is TRBJ2-5 and V is TRBV28, with 8 bases lining up with TRBD2. J gave up 8 bases and V 6 bases, and 5 bases lay outside the gene matches. This CDR3 region has 12 residues. CDR1 MDHEN and CDR2 SYDVKM come from the germline V gene. The CDR3 region has the DNA TGTGCCAGCAGCCCCGGGAGGGGAACCCAGTACTTC. Amino acids: CASSPGRGTQYF.

The V and J genes are TRBV6-4 and TRBJ2-7; D is uncertain. This CDR3 is built from 10 residues. In germline, CDR1 is MRHNA, CDR2 SNTAGT. V was pared by 4 bases and J by 4 bases, with 2 bases between. The CDR3 DNA is TGTGCCAGCAGTGTTTACGAGCAGTACTTC. This translates into CASSVYEQYF.

The rearrangement uses TRBV2 and TRBJ2-2; maybe TRBD2 (5 bases). Germline V gene lookup returns CDR1 SNHLY and CDR2 FYNNEI. This CDR3 has 15 residues. V was trimmed by 2 bases and J by 5 bases, leaving 12 bases between them. The CDR3 is CASSEIRGETGELFF. DNA of the CDR3: TGTGCCAGCAGTGAAATACGGGGTGAGACCGGGGAGCTGTTTTTT.

This clone was picked up one time. This sequence joins TRBV6-5 and TRBJ1-1; 9 bases are a match to TRBD1. J lost 7 bases, V lost 7 bases, and 7 bases had no gene match. This CDR3 spans 13 amino acids. Germline V gene lookup returns CDR1 MNHEY and CDR2 SVGAGI. The CDR3 region has the DNA TGTGCCAGCAACAGACAGGGGGGGATTGAAGCTTTCTTT. It yields the protein CASNRQGGIEAFF.

The chain recombines TRBV6-5 with TRBJ1-2; D is ambiguous. Germline assignment: CDR1 MNHEY and CDR2 SVGAGI. Trimming took 0 bases from V and 3 from J, leaving 8 bases between them. This CDR3 comprises 14 residues. This chain's CDR3 is CASSYSSTDYGYTF. The CDR3 coding sequence is TGTGCCAGCAGTTACTCGTCAACCGACTATGGCTACACCTTC.

The chain joins TRBV2 to TRBJ1-5; D call uncertain. This CDR3 has 12 amino acids. In germline, CDR1 is SNHLY, CDR2 FYNNEI. V was cut by 8 bases and J by 1 base, with 6 bases left in between. The DNA for the CDR3 is TGTGCCAGCGGCAGCAGCAATCAGCCCCAGCATTTT. Its protein product is CASGSSNQPQHF.

This clone has only a few counts. The V and J genes are TRBV30 and TRBJ1-5, with 7 bases fitting TRBD1. Trimming removed 3 bases from V and 1 base from J; junction bases left unmatched: 9. The CDR3 sequence is 16 residues long. Germline V CDR1 and CDR2: GTSNPN, SVGIG (reference sequence). CDR3 DNA: TGTGCCTGGAGCCCCGAGACAGGGAGGAGCAATCAGCCCCAGCATTTT. Protein: CAWSPETGRSNQPQHF.

J is TRBJ2-4 and V is TRBV28; D is unresolved. V was cut by 0 bases and J by 3 bases, with 12 bases left in between. The CDR3 runs 16 residues. Germline values: CDR1 MDHEN, CDR2 SYDVKM. CDR3 region: CASSLWSGMGKNIQYF. DNA of the CDR3: TGTGCCAGCAGTTTATGGTCTGGGATGGGCAAAAACATTCAGTACTTC.

This chain connects TRBV6-5 to TRBJ2-6; 8 nucleotides line up with TRBD1. After removal of 7 bases from V and 3 bases from J, the junction contained 5 bases not matched to a gene. The CDR3 length is 15 residues. Germline lookup yields CDR1 MNHEY and CDR2 SVGAGI. The CDR3 region has the DNA TGTGCCAGCACAGGGGGCGACATTGGGGCCAACGTCCTGACTTTC. It specifies CASTGGDIGANVLTF.

The chain employs TRBV7-2 and TRBJ1-2, with D tentatively TRBD1 (5 bases). CDR3 length: 16 amino acids. Germline V gene data show CDR1 as SGHTA and CDR2 as FQGNSA. The V end was cut by 2 bases, the J end by 1 base, with 14 bases between. CDR3 sequence (DNA): TGTGCCAGCAGCTTAAGTGCAGGGAAGTATAACTATGGCTACACCTTC. Its translation: CASSLSAGKYNYGYTF.

The gene calls are TRBV28 and TRBJ1-3; the D is unclear. The CDR3 sequence is 14 residues long. Per germline, CDR1 MDHEN and CDR2 SYDVKM. V was trimmed by 6 bases and J by 2 bases, leaving 11 bases between them. Here the CDR3 DNA reads TGTGCCAGCAGCGCCGGAGGGCCTGGAAACACCATATATTTT. It is translated as CASSAGGPGNTIYF.

V gene TRBV13 combines with J gene TRBJ1-1, with D possibly being TRBD1 (5 bases). CDR1 and CDR2 from the germline V gene are PRHDT and FYEKMQ (reference sequence). V was pared by 2 bases and J by 2 bases, with 21 bases between. The CDR3 extends over 18 amino acids. CDR3 protein: CASSLPKDAGRGNTEAFF. The CDR3 DNA follows: TGTGCCAGCAGCTTACCTAAAGACGCGGGACGGGGAAACACTGAAGCTTTCTTT.

The chain is built from TRBV5-8 and TRBJ1-1; TRBD1 matches at 8 bases. V was pared by 0 bases and J by 2 bases, with 6 bases of the junction left unmatched. The CDR3 covers 16 residues. Germline-derived CDR1 and CDR2 are SGHTS and YDEGEE. The chain's CDR3 is CASSLVQGVLNTEAFF. DNA for the CDR3: TGTGCCAGCAGCTTGGTACAGGGGGTCCTCAACACTGAAGCTTTCTTT.